This T cell receptor (beta chain) was recovered during a study of T-cell reconstitution after alpha-beta-depleted transplantation in children. V was clipped by 3 bases and J by 7 bases; unmatched bases: 6. The CDR3 runs to 15 residues. Germline V gene sequence: CDR1 KGHDR, CDR2 SFDVKD. Unique molecular identifiers featured in how the TCRbeta library was prepared. TCRdb recomputed calls from the PCR reads with MiXCR, one row per CDR3 protein. Here the sample spans about 410,000 distinct CDR3 sequences, about a fifth being singletons. The chain couples TRBV24-1 to TRBJ2-1; TRBD1 aligns across 9 bases. The material sequenced was PBMCs from the stem cell graft donor, taken from the stem cell graft. The TCR was taken from a human donor who donated a stem cell graft to a child with acute myeloid leukemia. As DNA, the CDR3 is TGTGCCACCAGTGATCCGAGGACAGGGGAGAATGAGCAGTTCTTC. It encodes CATSDPRTGENEQFF.